This T cell receptor (beta chain) is drawn from a study of blood T cells in healthy people across ages. For this clonotype: The target antigen is unknown.

Study-wide results and limits: For the donors, CMV status was unknown and possibly confounded expanded clonotype changes. Naive and antigen-experienced cells could not be conclusively compared, given unsorted PBMCs.

For the second PCR, which ran for about 7 to 11 cycles, a sample-barcoded 5' primer and a J-beta primer mix were used. The authors tagged each cDNA molecule using a template-switch adaptor with 12 random nucleotides. TCRdb re-analysed the 5' RACE reads in MiXCR, keeping a single row per CDR3 protein. The sample lists 1,500,000 or so distinct CDR3 sequences; approximately 59% were seen once. Germline trimming cut 4 bases from V and 2 bases from J; bases unmatched to any gene: 8. Germline-derived CDR1 and CDR2 are SGHDN and FVKESK. There are 15 residues in the CDR3. This chain connects TRBV14 to TRBJ2-7; 7 bases are shared with TRBD1. The sequencing sample was made of blood. The origin of this receptor is a man younger than 30 in good health. In DNA form, the CDR3 reads TGTGCCAGCAGCCGCACAGGGGCGGAGACCTACGAGCAGTACTTC. Protein: CASSRTGAETYEQYF.